This entry concerns a single TCR beta chain. The sample originates from a study of shared clonotypes between healthy human individuals. The data were produced by immunoSEQ multiplex PCR, yet TCRdb's version contains in-frame clones alone and is incomplete. Of a few million clones in the sample, over 85% were seen once. Sequencing input: naive CD4+ T cells from PBMCs. The sample's subset: CD45RA+ positively selected. The clonotype originates from a man aged 18 to 35 in good health. Some clones in this sample may be carry-over from other donors' samples.

The CDR3 is CASSRTPNTEAFF. The CDR3 coding sequence is TGTGCCAGCAGTAGGACTCCGAACACTGAAGCTTTCTTT. V is TRBV28 and J is TRBJ1-1; no firm D call. Germline-derived CDR1 and CDR2 are MDHEN and SYDVKM. The CDR3 consists of 13 residues. With 5 bases removed from V and 1 base from J, the gap between germline ends came to 8 bases. Looking up the rest from reference TRBV28 and TRBJ1-1 gives the full variable domain: DVKVTQSSRYLVKRTGEKVFLECVQDMDHENMFWYRQDPGLGLRLIYFSYDVKMKEKGDIPEGYSVSREKKERFSLILESASTNQTSMYLCASSRTPNTEAFFGQGTRLTVV.